This T cell receptor beta chain appears in the sequencing data of a study of shared clonotypes between healthy human individuals. The input for sorted-subset replicate PCRs was roughly 180 ng DNA, about 30,000 T cell genomes. Here immunoSEQ multiplex PCR was the method, and the copy in TCRdb shows in-frame clones only, minus some. Among over 1.5 million clones listed, 98% were seen once. The receptor's source is a man in his thirties or forties in good health. What was sequenced was naive CD4+ T cells sorted from blood. Subset in this sample: CD45RA+ positively selected.

The CDR3 spells CASRGSNEKLFF. CDR3 DNA sequence: TGTGCCAGCAGGGGTAGTAATGAAAAACTGTTTTTT. V usage is TRBV25-1 and J usage is TRBJ1-4; D call uncertain. The CDR3 contains 12 residues. Trimming removed 6 bases at V and 4 bases at J, with 6 bases between. Germline CDR1 and CDR2: MGHDK and SYGVNS.